This record covers a single T cell receptor beta chain. The CDR3 runs 15 residues. The V gene's germline CDR1 is LGHNA and CDR2 YSLEER. Trimming cost V 0 bases and J 5 bases, with 11 bases left between them. Sequencing used immunoSEQ multiplex PCR; TCRdb keeps in-frame clones, though not all of them. In the table there are approximately 150,000 clones, about 90% of which are singletons. The entry originates in a study of T cell responses to AZD1222 COVID-19 vaccine. This receptor was obtained from an adult who received the AZD1222 COVID-19 vaccine. The starting material was peripheral blood, obtained 28 days after the second AZD1222 dose. The chain carries TRBV4-3 and TRBJ2-1; D uncertain. CDR3 residues: CASSQDPRSHNEQFF. In DNA form, the CDR3 reads TGCGCCAGCAGCCAAGATCCGAGGTCCCACAATGAGCAGTTCTTC.